This is a list of T cell receptor beta chains from one sample in a study of blood T cells in healthy people across ages. TCRdb ran MiXCR on the 5' RACE reads and lists one entry per CDR3 protein. The sample has about a million distinct CDR3 sequences; just over 50% are singletons. The sequenced sample consisted of blood. These receptors all stem from a woman aged 55-70 years in good health. CDR3s include the opening cysteine and the closing phenylalanine or tryptophan. The D gene is left open where the match is weak. Clone size, where shown, is once, few, many, or a class for clones that have expanded.

J,V,size,D,length,CDR3,DNA
TRBJ2-7,TRBV29-1,few,TRBD1,13,CSVARTGGREQYF,TGCAGCGTTGCTCGGACAGGGGGCAGGGAGCAGTACTTC
TRBJ1-4,TRBV6-6,NA,TRBD1,14,CASSYRQGDDKLFF,TGTGCCAGCAGTTACCGACAGGGTGATGACAAACTGTTTTTT
TRBJ2-3,TRBV6-5,few,NA,14,CASSYSAYTDTQYF,TGTGCCAGCAGTTACTCGGCCTACACAGATACGCAGTATTTT
TRBJ2-7,TRBV10-3,few,NA,14,CAISRMEGAYEQYF,TGTGCCATCAGCCGGATGGAGGGGGCATACGAGCAGTACTTC
TRBJ2-7,TRBV7-2,NA,NA,16,CASSLAGFSPVYEQYF,TGTGCCAGCAGCTTAGCGGGCTTTTCCCCGGTCTACGAGCAGTACTTC
TRBJ2-3,TRBV12-3/TRBV12-4,NA,TRBD2,16,CASSKLAGEGTDTQYF,TGTGCCAGCAGCAAACTAGCGGGAGAAGGCACAGATACGCAGTATTTT
TRBJ2-5,TRBV3-1,NA,TRBD2,18,CASSQDAYSGVRGETQYF,TGTGCCAGCAGCCAAGATGCTTATAGCGGGGTACGGGGGGAGACCCAGTACTTC
TRBJ2-7,TRBV2,NA,NA,13,CASSEVVPIEQYF,TGTGCCAGCAGTGAGGTCGTACCCATCGAGCAGTACTTC
TRBJ2-3,TRBV28,NA,NA,14,CAIRDATSTDTQYF,TGTGCCATTCGGGACGCTACTAGCACAGATACGCAGTATTTT
TRBJ2-5,TRBV10-3,few,NA,14,CAIGARDRLETQYF,TGTGCCATTGGTGCGCGGGACCGATTAGAGACCCAGTACTTC
TRBJ2-5,TRBV7-9,few,TRBD2,14,CASSSGRGWETQYF,TGTGCCAGCAGCTCCGGGAGGGGCTGGGAGACCCAGTACTTC
TRBJ2-4,TRBV6-5,many,TRBD2,19,CASSYTSGVFGLTKNIQYF,TGTGCCAGCAGTTACACTAGCGGGGTATTTGGGCTGACCAAAAACATTCAGTACTTC
TRBJ2-7,TRBV5-5,NA,NA,14,CASSLFVGDYEQYF,TGTGCCAGCAGCTTGTTTGTCGGAGACTACGAGCAGTACTTC
TRBJ2-3,TRBV27,few,TRBD2,16,CASSPSTSGSTDTQYF,TGTGCCAGCAGTCCCTCGACTAGCGGGAGCACAGATACGCAGTATTTT
TRBJ2-1,TRBV12-3/TRBV12-4,NA,NA,15,CASSFASRPYNEQFF,TGTGCCAGCAGTTTTGCTAGCCGGCCCTACAATGAGCAGTTCTTC
TRBJ1-6,TRBV6-5,NA,NA,13,CASCRAGNSPLHF,TGTGCCAGCTGCAGGGCAGGAAATTCACCCCTCCACTTT
TRBJ1-1,TRBV20-1,NA,NA,12,CSAPRVNTEAFF,TGCAGTGCTCCTAGGGTGAACACTGAAGCTTTCTTT
TRBJ1-2,TRBV28,few,NA,10,CASTLRGYTF,TGTGCCAGCACTCTCAGAGGCTACACCTTC
TRBJ2-5,TRBV28,once,TRBD2,19,CASSLRTAGTSGLGETQYF,TGTGCCAGCAGTTTAAGGACAGCTGGGACTAGCGGGTTAGGGGAGACCCAGTACTTC
TRBJ2-5,TRBV4-1,NA,NA,15,CASSLRTRPQETQYF,TGCGCCAGCAGCCTAAGGACTCGACCTCAAGAGACCCAGTACTTC
TRBJ2-4,TRBV24-1,NA,NA,14,CATSARDVKNIQYF,TGTGCCACCAGTGCCAGGGACGTCAAAAACATTCAGTACTTC
TRBJ1-4,TRBV2,NA,NA,19,CASSGYLRDRDATNEKLFF,TGTGCCAGCAGCGGATATCTCAGGGACCGCGATGCAACTAATGAAAAACTGTTTTTT
TRBJ1-5,TRBV10-1,NA,NA,14,CATQTGHSNQPQHF,TGCGCCACCCAGACAGGACATAGCAATCAGCCCCAGCATTTT
TRBJ2-7,TRBV3-1,NA,NA,14,CASSQDGSLNEQYF,TGTGCCAGCAGCCAAGACGGGAGCCTCAACGAGCAGTACTTC
TRBJ1-5,TRBV2,NA,TRBD1,15,CASSSGQGVNQPQHF,TGTGCCAGCAGTAGCGGACAGGGGGTTAATCAGCCCCAGCATTTT
TRBJ2-7,TRBV2,NA,NA,14,CASSPGVTSYEQYF,TGTGCCAGCAGTCCCGGGGTCACCAGCTACGAGCAGTACTTC
TRBJ2-5,TRBV5-8,NA,NA,16,CASSLVIGSRRETQYF,TGTGCCAGCAGCTTGGTAATAGGGAGCCGGAGGGAGACCCAGTACTTC
TRBJ2-1,TRBV5-1,few,TRBD2,16,CASSLGGTSGSDEQFF,TGCGCCAGCAGCTTGGGGGGGACTAGCGGGAGTGATGAGCAGTTCTTC
TRBJ2-3,TRBV12-3/TRBV12-4,few,NA,15,CASNNRWDRTDTQYF,TGTGCCAGCAATAACCGCTGGGACCGCACAGATACGCAGTATTTT